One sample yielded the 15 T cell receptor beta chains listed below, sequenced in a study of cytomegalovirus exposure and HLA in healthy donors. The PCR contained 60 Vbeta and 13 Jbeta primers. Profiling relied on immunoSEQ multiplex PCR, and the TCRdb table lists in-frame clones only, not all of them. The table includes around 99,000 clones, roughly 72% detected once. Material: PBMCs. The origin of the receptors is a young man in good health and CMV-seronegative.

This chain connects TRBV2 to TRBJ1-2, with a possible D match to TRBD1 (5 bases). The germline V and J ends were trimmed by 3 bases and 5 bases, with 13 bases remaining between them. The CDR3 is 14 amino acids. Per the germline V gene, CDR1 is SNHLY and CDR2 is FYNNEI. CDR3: CASSDQGISYGYTF. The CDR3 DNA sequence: TGTGCCAGCAGTGATCAGGGTATAAGTTATGGCTACACCTTC.

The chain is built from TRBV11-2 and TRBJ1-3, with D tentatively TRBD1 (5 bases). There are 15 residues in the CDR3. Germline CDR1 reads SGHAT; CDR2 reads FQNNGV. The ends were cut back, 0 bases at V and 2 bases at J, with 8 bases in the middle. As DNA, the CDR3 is TGTGCCAGCAGCTTAGAAGGGGCAACTGGAAACACCATATATTTT. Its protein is CASSLEGATGNTIYF.

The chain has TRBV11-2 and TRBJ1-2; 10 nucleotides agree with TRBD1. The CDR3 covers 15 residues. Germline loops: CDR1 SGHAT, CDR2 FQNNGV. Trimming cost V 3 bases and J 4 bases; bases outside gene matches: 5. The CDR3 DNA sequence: TGTGCCAGCAGCTTTAATAGGGACAGGGGCTATGGCTACACCTTC. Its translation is CASSFNRDRGYGYTF.

The CDR3 here is CASSLEGTSGVGGTQYF. Here the CDR3 DNA reads TGTGCCAGCAGCTTAGAAGGGACTAGCGGGGTGGGAGGTACGCAGTATTTT. The rearrangement links TRBV7-2 to TRBJ2-3, with 13 bases matching TRBD2. The CDR3 spans 17 residues. Trimming removed 1 base from V and 8 bases from J; junction bases left unmatched: 9. Per germline, CDR1 SGHTA and CDR2 FQGNSA.

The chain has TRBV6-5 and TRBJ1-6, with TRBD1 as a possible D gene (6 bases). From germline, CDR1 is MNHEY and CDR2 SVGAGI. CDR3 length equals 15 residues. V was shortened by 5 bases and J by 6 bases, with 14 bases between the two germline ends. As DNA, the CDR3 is TGTGCCAGCAGTGGCAACAGGGTCGCTAATTCACCCCTCCACTTT. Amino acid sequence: CASSGNRVANSPLHF.

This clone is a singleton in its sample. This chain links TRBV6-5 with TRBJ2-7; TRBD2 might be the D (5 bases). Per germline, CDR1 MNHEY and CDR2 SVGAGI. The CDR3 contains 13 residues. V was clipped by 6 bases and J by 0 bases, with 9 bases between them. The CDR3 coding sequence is TGTGCCAGCAGCCCGGGGATCTCCTACGAGCAGTACTTC. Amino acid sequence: CASSPGISYEQYF.

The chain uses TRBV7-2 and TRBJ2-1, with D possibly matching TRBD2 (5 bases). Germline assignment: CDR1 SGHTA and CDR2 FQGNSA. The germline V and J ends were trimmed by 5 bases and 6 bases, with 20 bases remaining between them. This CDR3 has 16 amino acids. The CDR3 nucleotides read TGTGCCAGCAGCCCCATGGCACTAGGAGTCTTCAATGAGCAGTTCTTC. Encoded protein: CASSPMALGVFNEQFF.

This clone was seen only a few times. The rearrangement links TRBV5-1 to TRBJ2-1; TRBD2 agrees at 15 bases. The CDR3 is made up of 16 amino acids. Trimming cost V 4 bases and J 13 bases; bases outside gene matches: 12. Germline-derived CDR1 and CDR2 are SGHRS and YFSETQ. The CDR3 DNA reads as TGCGCCAGCAGCACGGGGACTAGCGGGAGGTTAGGCCACCAGTTCTTC. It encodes CASSTGTSGRLGHQFF.

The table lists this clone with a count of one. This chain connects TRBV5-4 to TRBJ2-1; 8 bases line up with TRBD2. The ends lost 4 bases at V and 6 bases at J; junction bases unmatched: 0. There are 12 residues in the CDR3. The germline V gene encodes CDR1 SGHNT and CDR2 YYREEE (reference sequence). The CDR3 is CASSGTSNEQFF. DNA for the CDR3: TGTGCCAGCAGCGGGACTAGCAATGAGCAGTTCTTC.

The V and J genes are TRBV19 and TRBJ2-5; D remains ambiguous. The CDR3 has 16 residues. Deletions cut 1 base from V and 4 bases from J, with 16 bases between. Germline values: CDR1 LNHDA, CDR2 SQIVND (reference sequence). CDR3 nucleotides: TGTGCCAGTAGTATAGTTCTTCAGGAATTTAGAGAGACCCAGTACTTC. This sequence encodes CASSIVLQEFRETQYF.

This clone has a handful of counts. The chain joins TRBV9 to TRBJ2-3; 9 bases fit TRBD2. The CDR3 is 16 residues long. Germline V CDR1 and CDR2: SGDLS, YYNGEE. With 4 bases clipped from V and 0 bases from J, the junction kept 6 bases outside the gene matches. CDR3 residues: CASSSPTSGSTDTQYF. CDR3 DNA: TGTGCCAGCAGCTCCCCGACTAGCGGAAGCACAGATACGCAGTATTTT.

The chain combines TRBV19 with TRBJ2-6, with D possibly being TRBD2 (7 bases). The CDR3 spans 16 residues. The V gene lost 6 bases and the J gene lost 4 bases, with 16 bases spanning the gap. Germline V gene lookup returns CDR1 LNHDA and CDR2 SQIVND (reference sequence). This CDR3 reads CASRRVGGRGANVLTF. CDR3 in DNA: TGTGCCAGTAGGCGGGTCGGGGGGCGGGGGGCCAACGTCCTGACTTTC.

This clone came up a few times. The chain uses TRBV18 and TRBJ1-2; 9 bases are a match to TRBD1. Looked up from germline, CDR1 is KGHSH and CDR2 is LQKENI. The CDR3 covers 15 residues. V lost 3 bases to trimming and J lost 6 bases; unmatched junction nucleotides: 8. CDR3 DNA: TGTGCCAGCTCACCGAGGACAGGGGAGGCAAATGGCTACACCTTC. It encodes CASSPRTGEANGYTF.

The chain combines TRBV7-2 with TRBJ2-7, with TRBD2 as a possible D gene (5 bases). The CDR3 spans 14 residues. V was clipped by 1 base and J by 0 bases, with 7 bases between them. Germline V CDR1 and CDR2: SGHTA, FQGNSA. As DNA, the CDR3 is TGTGCCAGCAGCTTAGATAGCGTCTCCTACGAGCAGTACTTC. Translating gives CASSLDSVSYEQYF.

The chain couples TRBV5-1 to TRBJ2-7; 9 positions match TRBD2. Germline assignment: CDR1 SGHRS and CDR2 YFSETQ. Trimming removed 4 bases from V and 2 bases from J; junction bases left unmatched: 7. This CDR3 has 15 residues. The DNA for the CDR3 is TGCGCCAGCAGCGATCCTAGCGGGGACCCCTACGAGCAGTACTTC. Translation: CASSDPSGDPYEQYF.